A selection of T cell receptor beta chains follows, all from one sample in a study of blood T cell repertoires in COVID-19. Using immunoSEQ multiplex PCR, the repertoire was profiled, and TCRdb retains in-frame clones only, with some absent. The sample holds over 300,000 clones; around four fifths are singletons and the top ten take 0.95% to 1.5%. Sequencing used peripheral blood. The source is a woman in her fifties or sixties with acute or convalescent COVID-19. The CDR3 runs from the conserved cysteine through the conserved F or W. D genes are given only for firm matches. Clone size, where shown, is once, few, many, or a class for clones that have expanded.

v_call: TRBV6-6; clone_size: once; j_call: TRBJ2-3; d_call: TRBD1; cdr3_nt: TGTGCCAGCAGTGACAGGGGGCGCGGTGATACGCAGTATTTT; cdr3_aa: CASSDRGRGDTQYF
v_call: TRBV30; clone_size: .; j_call: TRBJ1-5; d_call: TRBD1; cdr3_nt: TGTGCCTGGAGTCGGGACAGTAATCAGCCCCAGCATTTT; cdr3_aa: CAWSRDSNQPQHF
v_call: TRBV14; clone_size: .; j_call: TRBJ2-7; d_call: .; cdr3_nt: TGTGCCAGCAGCCAAGTGGACTATCGAAGGAGCTCCTACGAGCAGTACTTC; cdr3_aa: CASSQVDYRRSSYEQYF
v_call: TRBV10-3; clone_size: .; j_call: TRBJ1-2; d_call: .; cdr3_nt: TGTGCCATCAGTTCCGACAGCAGCTATGGCTACACCTTC; cdr3_aa: CAISSDSSYGYTF
v_call: TRBV18; clone_size: .; j_call: TRBJ2-7; d_call: .; cdr3_nt: TGTGCCAGCTCACCACTCCGGGACTCCTACGAGCAGTACTTC; cdr3_aa: CASSPLRDSYEQYF
v_call: TRBV4-1; clone_size: .; j_call: TRBJ2-3; d_call: TRBD2; cdr3_nt: TGCGCCAGCAGCCTAGAGCGGGGGGGCCGGACAGATACGCAGTATTTT; cdr3_aa: CASSLERGGRTDTQYF
v_call: TRBV30; clone_size: .; j_call: TRBJ1-1; d_call: .; cdr3_nt: TGTGCTCGACAGATGAACACTGAAGCTTTCTTT; cdr3_aa: CARQMNTEAFF
v_call: TRBV19; clone_size: .; j_call: TRBJ1-1; d_call: .; cdr3_nt: TGTGCCAGTATTGGGCCGATGAACACTGAAGCTTTCTTT; cdr3_aa: CASIGPMNTEAFF
v_call: TRBV11-2; clone_size: .; j_call: TRBJ1-2; d_call: .; cdr3_nt: TGTGCCAGCAGCTTAGTCGGGACACTCTATGGCTACACCTTC; cdr3_aa: CASSLVGTLYGYTF
v_call: TRBV3-1/TRBV3-2; clone_size: .; j_call: TRBJ2-3; d_call: TRBD1; cdr3_nt: TGTGCCAGCAGCCAGGGTAAGGGACAGGGGGTTGAAACAGATACGCAGTATTTT; cdr3_aa: CASSQGKGQGVETDTQYF
v_call: TRBV11-3; clone_size: .; j_call: TRBJ2-2; d_call: .; cdr3_nt: TGTGCCAGCAGCTTAGTAACCGGGGAGCTGTTTTTT; cdr3_aa: CASSLVTGELFF
v_call: TRBV7-2; clone_size: .; j_call: TRBJ1-2; d_call: TRBD1; cdr3_nt: TGTGCCAGCAGCCCACAGGGGATGAGCGATGGCTACACCTTC; cdr3_aa: CASSPQGMSDGYTF
v_call: TRBV6-1; clone_size: .; j_call: TRBJ1-1; d_call: .; cdr3_nt: TGTGCCAGCAGTGACGCGGGCGCAAGGATGAACACTGAAGCTTTCTTT; cdr3_aa: CASSDAGARMNTEAFF
v_call: TRBV6-5; clone_size: .; j_call: TRBJ2-3; d_call: .; cdr3_nt: TGTGCCAGCAGCCAGGGCCCCATCCAGTATTTT; cdr3_aa: CASSQGPIQYF
v_call: TRBV9; clone_size: .; j_call: TRBJ1-4; d_call: TRBD1; cdr3_nt: TGTGCCAGCAGCGTAGCGGGACAGTCTAATGAAAAACTGTTTTTT; cdr3_aa: CASSVAGQSNEKLFF
v_call: TRBV19; clone_size: .; j_call: TRBJ2-1; d_call: TRBD1; cdr3_nt: TGTGCCAGTAGTACCGACAGGGCCAATGAGCAGTTCTTC; cdr3_aa: CASSTDRANEQFF
v_call: TRBV6-5; clone_size: few; j_call: TRBJ2-3; d_call: .; cdr3_nt: TGTGCCAGCATATTCGGAGATACGCAGTATTTT; cdr3_aa: CASIFGDTQYF
v_call: TRBV6-1; clone_size: once; j_call: TRBJ1-2; d_call: .; cdr3_nt: TGTGCCAGCAGTGAACTAGGCACAACCGCTAACTATGGCTACACCTTC; cdr3_aa: CASSELGTTANYGYTF
v_call: TRBV3-1/TRBV3-2; clone_size: .; j_call: TRBJ1-6; d_call: TRBD1; cdr3_nt: TGTGCCAGCAGCCCCGGGACAGGGGCCATGGCCCTCCACTTT; cdr3_aa: CASSPGTGAMALHF
v_call: TRBV15; clone_size: .; j_call: TRBJ2-5; d_call: .; cdr3_nt: TGTGCCACCAGCAGAGAGGACAGACAAGAGACCCAGTACTTC; cdr3_aa: CATSREDRQETQYF
v_call: TRBV2; clone_size: .; j_call: TRBJ1-1; d_call: .; cdr3_nt: TGTGCCAGCAGACTTAACCGGGACTGGGGAGCTTTCTTT; cdr3_aa: CASRLNRDWGAFF
v_call: TRBV2; clone_size: .; j_call: TRBJ1-5; d_call: .; cdr3_nt: TGTGCCAGCAGTGAATTATCCCGCCGGGGCAATCAGCCCCAGCATTTT; cdr3_aa: CASSELSRRGNQPQHF
v_call: TRBV3-1/TRBV3-2; clone_size: .; j_call: TRBJ2-7; d_call: .; cdr3_nt: TGTGCCAGCAGCCAAGGGGACACGTACTACGAGCAGTACTTC; cdr3_aa: CASSQGDTYYEQYF
v_call: TRBV18; clone_size: .; j_call: TRBJ1-6; d_call: TRBD1; cdr3_nt: TGTGCCAGCTCACAGGGACAGGGTAATTCACCCCTCCACTTT; cdr3_aa: CASSQGQGNSPLHF
v_call: TRBV2; clone_size: .; j_call: TRBJ1-1; d_call: TRBD1; cdr3_nt: TGTGCCAGCATCGGACAGGACCACACTGAAGCTTTCTTT; cdr3_aa: CASIGQDHTEAFF
v_call: TRBV18; clone_size: .; j_call: TRBJ1-5; d_call: .; cdr3_nt: TGTGCCAGCTCCCGGACAAGTGGCGATCAGCCCCAGCATTTT; cdr3_aa: CASSRTSGDQPQHF
v_call: TRBV7-9; clone_size: .; j_call: TRBJ2-3; d_call: .; cdr3_nt: TGTGCCAGCAGCTCAGGGGCAGTCACAGATACGCAGTATTTT; cdr3_aa: CASSSGAVTDTQYF
v_call: TRBV6-5; clone_size: .; j_call: TRBJ1-2; d_call: .; cdr3_nt: TGTGCCAGCATGGGCAGGGACTGGGGCTACACCTTC; cdr3_aa: CASMGRDWGYTF
v_call: TRBV27; clone_size: .; j_call: TRBJ2-1; d_call: TRBD2; cdr3_nt: TGTGCCAGCAGTCCACTGGGACTAGCGGGAGCCAATGAGCAGTTCTTC; cdr3_aa: CASSPLGLAGANEQFF
v_call: TRBV30; clone_size: .; j_call: TRBJ2-1; d_call: TRBD2; cdr3_nt: TGTGCCTGGACCCCTAGCGGACCCTCCTACAATGAGCAGTTCTTC; cdr3_aa: CAWTPSGPSYNEQFF
v_call: TRBV14; clone_size: few; j_call: TRBJ2-6; d_call: .; cdr3_nt: TGTGCCAGCAGCCACTTAATAGACTCTGGGGCCAACGTCCTGACTTTC; cdr3_aa: CASSHLIDSGANVLTF
v_call: TRBV24-1; clone_size: .; j_call: TRBJ2-5; d_call: .; cdr3_nt: TGTGCCACCAGTGATTCGCAGGGCGCAGAGACCCAGTACTTC; cdr3_aa: CATSDSQGAETQYF
v_call: TRBV10-1; clone_size: .; j_call: TRBJ1-2; d_call: .; cdr3_nt: TGCGCCAGCAGTGAGTCGAATCTAAATGGCTACACCTTC; cdr3_aa: CASSESNLNGYTF
v_call: TRBV6-4; clone_size: .; j_call: TRBJ2-1; d_call: TRBD2; cdr3_nt: TGTGCCAGCAGTGGGGCAACTAGCGGGGGATACAATGAGCAGTTCTTC; cdr3_aa: CASSGATSGGYNEQFF
v_call: TRBV18; clone_size: .; j_call: TRBJ1-5; d_call: .; cdr3_nt: TGTGCCAGCTCACCCCGGGGGGGAATCAGCAATCAGCCCCAGCATTTT; cdr3_aa: CASSPRGGISNQPQHF
v_call: TRBV30; clone_size: .; j_call: TRBJ2-6; d_call: TRBD2; cdr3_nt: TGTGCCTGGAGTACGCCGCTCGGGACTAGCCAATCTGGGGCCAACGTCCTGACTTTC; cdr3_aa: CAWSTPLGTSQSGANVLTF
v_call: TRBV7-9; clone_size: .; j_call: TRBJ2-1; d_call: TRBD2; cdr3_nt: TGTGCCAGCAGTCCTAGCGGGGGGTCCTACAATGAGCAGTTCTTC; cdr3_aa: CASSPSGGSYNEQFF
v_call: TRBV19; clone_size: .; j_call: TRBJ2-1; d_call: TRBD2; cdr3_nt: TGTGCCTCCGGGGTAGCGGGAGGGTTTGAGCAGTTCTTC; cdr3_aa: CASGVAGGFEQFF
v_call: TRBV4-1; clone_size: .; j_call: TRBJ2-7; d_call: TRBD2; cdr3_nt: TGCGCCAGCAGCCAAGCGGTAGCGGGAGGTCCCTACGAGCAGTACTTC; cdr3_aa: CASSQAVAGGPYEQYF
v_call: TRBV6-2/TRBV6-3; clone_size: .; j_call: TRBJ2-7; d_call: .; cdr3_nt: TGTGCCAGCAGTTACTCGGGCGGAGGCAGTTACGAGCAGTACTTC; cdr3_aa: CASSYSGGGSYEQYF
v_call: TRBV30; clone_size: .; j_call: TRBJ2-5; d_call: .; cdr3_nt: TGTGCCTGGAGTGTTGGAGGGATGAGAGAGACCCAGTACTTC; cdr3_aa: CAWSVGGMRETQYF
v_call: TRBV27; clone_size: .; j_call: TRBJ1-1; d_call: TRBD1; cdr3_nt: TGTGCCAGCACCAGACAGGGGTTTCCTTCCGCGAACACTGAAGCTTTCTTT; cdr3_aa: CASTRQGFPSANTEAFF